This T cell receptor (beta chain) was recovered during a study of siplizumab effects on memory and regulatory T cells. Study-level results: Unstimulated subsets were the mapping target of only a minor fraction of alloreactive clones.

Germline V CDR1 and CDR2: SGHTA, FQGNSA. This CDR3 region has 14 residues. Trimming took off 1 base at V and 4 bases at J, with 11 bases between the two ends. It was about 100,000 TCR templates that were assayed per sample. The repertoire was sequenced with immunoSEQ multiplex PCR; TCRdb's copy has only in-frame clones and lacks some. The table includes over 45,000 clones, over 95% detected once. Details on this clone: Its target is not known.

The material sequenced was naive CD8+ T cells sorted from blood. The V and J genes are TRBV7-2 and TRBJ2-7; no clear D gene. This clonotype originated in a human donor in good health. This chain's CDR3 is CASSLGLLLYEQYF. The CDR3, as DNA: TGTGCCAGCAGCTTAGGTCTGCTCCTATACGAGCAGTACTTC.